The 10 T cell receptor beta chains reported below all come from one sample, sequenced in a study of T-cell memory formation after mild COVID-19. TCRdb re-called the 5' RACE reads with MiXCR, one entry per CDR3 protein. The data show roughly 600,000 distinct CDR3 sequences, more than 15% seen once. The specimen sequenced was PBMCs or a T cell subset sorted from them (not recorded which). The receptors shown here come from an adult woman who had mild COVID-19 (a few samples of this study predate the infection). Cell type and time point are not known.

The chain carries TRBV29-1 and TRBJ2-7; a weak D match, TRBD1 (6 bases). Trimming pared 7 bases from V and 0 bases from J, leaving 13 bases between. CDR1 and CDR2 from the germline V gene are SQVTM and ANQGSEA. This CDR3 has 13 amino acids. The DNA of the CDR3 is TGCAGCGCCGCCGACAGGAGCTCCTACGAGCAGTACTTC. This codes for CSAADRSSYEQYF.

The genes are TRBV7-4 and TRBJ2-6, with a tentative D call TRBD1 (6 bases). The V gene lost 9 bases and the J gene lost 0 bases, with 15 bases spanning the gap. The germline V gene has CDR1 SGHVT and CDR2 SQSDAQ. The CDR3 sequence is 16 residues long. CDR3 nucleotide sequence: TGTGCCAGTAGTTTGGGACATCGCTCTGGGGCCAACGTCCTGACTTTC. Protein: CASSLGHRSGANVLTF.

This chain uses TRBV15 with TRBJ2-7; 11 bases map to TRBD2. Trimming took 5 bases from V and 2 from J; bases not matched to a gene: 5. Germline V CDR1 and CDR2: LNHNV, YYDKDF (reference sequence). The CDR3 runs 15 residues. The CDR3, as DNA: TGTGCCACCAGCCAGAATAGCGGGGGGGCCTACGAGCAGTACTTC. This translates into CATSQNSGGAYEQYF.

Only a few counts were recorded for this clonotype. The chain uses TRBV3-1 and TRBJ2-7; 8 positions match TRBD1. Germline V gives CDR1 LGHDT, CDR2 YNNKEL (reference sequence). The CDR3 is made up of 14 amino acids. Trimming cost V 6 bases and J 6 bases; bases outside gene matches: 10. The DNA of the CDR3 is TGTGCCAGCAGTCCTTCGACAGGGGTACGCGAGCAGTACTTC. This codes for CASSPSTGVREQYF.

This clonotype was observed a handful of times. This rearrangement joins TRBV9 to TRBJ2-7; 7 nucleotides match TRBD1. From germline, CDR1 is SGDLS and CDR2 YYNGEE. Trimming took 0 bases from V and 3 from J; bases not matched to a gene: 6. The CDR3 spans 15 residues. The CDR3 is CASSVVPGTDYEQYF. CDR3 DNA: TGTGCCAGCAGCGTAGTTCCCGGGACAGACTACGAGCAGTACTTC. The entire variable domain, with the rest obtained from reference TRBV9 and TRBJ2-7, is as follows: DSGVTQTPKHLITATGQRVTLRCSPRSGDLSVYWYQQSLDQGLQFLIQYYNGEERAKGNILERFSAQQFPDLHSELNLSSLELGDSALYFCASSVVPGTDYEQYFGPGTRLTVT.

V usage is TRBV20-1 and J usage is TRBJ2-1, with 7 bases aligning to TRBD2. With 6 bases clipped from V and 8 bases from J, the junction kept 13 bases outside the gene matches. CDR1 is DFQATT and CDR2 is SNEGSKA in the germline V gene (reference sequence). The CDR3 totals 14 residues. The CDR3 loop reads CSALGASGWDEQFF. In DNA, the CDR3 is TGCAGTGCCCTCGGGGCTAGCGGTTGGGATGAGCAGTTCTTC.

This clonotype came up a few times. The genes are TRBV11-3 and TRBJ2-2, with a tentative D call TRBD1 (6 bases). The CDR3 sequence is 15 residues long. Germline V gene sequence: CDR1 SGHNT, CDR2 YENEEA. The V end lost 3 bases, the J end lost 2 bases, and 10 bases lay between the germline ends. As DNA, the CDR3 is TGTGCCAGCAGCTTTGGGACACTAAACACCGGGGAGCTGTTTTTT. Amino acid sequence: CASSFGTLNTGELFF.

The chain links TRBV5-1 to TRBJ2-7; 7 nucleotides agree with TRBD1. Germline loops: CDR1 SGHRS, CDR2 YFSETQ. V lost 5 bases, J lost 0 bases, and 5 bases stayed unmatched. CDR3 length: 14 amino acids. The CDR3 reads CASRGQESSYEQYF. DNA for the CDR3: TGCGCCAGCAGAGGACAGGAGAGCTCCTACGAGCAGTACTTC.

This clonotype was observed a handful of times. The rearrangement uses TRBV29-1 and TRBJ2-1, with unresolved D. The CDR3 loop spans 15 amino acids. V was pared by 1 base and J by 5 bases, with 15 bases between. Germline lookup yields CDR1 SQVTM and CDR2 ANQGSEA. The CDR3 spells CSVEGVRALNNEQFF. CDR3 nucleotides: TGCAGCGTTGAAGGCGTCCGGGCCCTCAACAATGAGCAGTTCTTC.

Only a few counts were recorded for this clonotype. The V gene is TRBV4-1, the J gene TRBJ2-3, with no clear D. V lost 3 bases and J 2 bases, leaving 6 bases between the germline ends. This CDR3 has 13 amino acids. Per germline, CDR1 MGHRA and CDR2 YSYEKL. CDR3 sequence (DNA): TGCGCCAGCAGCCAGCCATCCACAGATACGCAGTATTTT. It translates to CASSQPSTDTQYF.